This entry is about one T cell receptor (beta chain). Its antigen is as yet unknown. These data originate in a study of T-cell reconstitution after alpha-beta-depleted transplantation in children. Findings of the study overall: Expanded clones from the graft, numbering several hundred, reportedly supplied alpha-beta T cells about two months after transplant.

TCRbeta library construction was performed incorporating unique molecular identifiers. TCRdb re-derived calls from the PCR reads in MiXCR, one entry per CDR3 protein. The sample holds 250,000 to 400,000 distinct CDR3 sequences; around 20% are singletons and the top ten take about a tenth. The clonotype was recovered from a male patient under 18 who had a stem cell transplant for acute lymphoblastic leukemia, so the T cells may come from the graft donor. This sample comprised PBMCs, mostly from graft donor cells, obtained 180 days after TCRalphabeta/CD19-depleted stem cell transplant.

The CDR3 DNA is TGCGCCAGCAGCATAACTAGCAGTATTCCCACAGATACGCAGTATTTT. This encodes CASSITSSIPTDTQYF. This rearrangement joins TRBV5-1 to TRBJ2-3; D perhaps matches TRBD2 (6 bases). The V gene lost 4 bases and the J gene lost 2 bases, with 17 bases spanning the gap. This CDR3 has 16 amino acids. The V gene's germline CDR1 is SGHRS and CDR2 YFSETQ.